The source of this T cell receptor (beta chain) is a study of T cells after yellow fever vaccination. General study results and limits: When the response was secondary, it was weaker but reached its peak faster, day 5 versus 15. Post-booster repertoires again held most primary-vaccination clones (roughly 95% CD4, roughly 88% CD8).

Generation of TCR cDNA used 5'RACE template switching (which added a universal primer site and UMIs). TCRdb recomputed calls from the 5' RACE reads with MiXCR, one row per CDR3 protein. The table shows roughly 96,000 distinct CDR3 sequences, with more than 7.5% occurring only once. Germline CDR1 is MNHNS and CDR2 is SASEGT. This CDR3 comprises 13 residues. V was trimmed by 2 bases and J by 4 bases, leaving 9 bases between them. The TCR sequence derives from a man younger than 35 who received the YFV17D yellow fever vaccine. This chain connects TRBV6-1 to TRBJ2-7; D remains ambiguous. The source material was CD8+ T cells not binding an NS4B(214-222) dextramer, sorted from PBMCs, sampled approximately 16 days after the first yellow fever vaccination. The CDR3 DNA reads TGTGCCAGCAGTGAACCCGGACCTTACGAGCAGTACTTC. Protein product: CASSEPGPYEQYF.